This T cell receptor beta chain was identified in a study of T-cell memory formation after mild COVID-19. Study background: TCR clusters were largely donor specific.

Concerning this clonotype itself: Its antigen is as yet unknown.

TCRdb reanalysed the 5' RACE reads using MiXCR and keeps one entry per CDR3 protein. The table lists 160,000 or so distinct CDR3 sequences, around a third of them singletons. Study-wide findings and caveats: CD4+ contracting clones were mainly CM and EM; CD8+ ones, EMRA.

The CDR3 is 15 residues long. Germline V gene lookup returns CDR1 SNHLY and CDR2 FYNNEI. The ends were cut back, 3 bases at V and 0 bases at J, with 9 bases in the middle. This sequence joins TRBV2 and TRBJ2-4; D gene uncertain. The receptor was isolated from an adult woman who had mild COVID-19 (a few samples of this study predate the infection). Cell type and time point are not known. Source material: PBMCs or a T cell subset sorted from them (not recorded which). CDR3 protein: CASSELALAKNIQYF. For the CDR3, the DNA is TGTGCCAGCAGTGAGCTTGCCCTAGCCAAAAACATTCAGTACTTC.